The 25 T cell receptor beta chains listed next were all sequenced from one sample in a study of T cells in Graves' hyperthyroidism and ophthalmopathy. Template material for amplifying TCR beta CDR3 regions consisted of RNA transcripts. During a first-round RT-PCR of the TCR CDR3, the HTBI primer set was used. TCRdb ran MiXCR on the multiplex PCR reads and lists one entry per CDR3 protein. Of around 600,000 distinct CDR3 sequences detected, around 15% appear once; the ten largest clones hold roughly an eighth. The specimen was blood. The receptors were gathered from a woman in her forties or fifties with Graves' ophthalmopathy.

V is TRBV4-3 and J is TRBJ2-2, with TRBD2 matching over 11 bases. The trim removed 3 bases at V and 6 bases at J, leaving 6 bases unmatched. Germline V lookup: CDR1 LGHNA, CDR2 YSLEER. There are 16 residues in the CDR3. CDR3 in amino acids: CASSHGTGLAAGELFF. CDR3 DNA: TGCGCCAGCAGCCACGGAACGGGACTAGCGGCCGGGGAGCTGTTTTTT.

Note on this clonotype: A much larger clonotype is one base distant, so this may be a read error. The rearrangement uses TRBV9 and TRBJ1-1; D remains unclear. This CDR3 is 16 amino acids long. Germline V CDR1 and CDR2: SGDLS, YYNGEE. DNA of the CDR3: TGTACCAGCAGCTTGAGTTCAGGAACCTGGGACACTGAAGCTTTCTTT. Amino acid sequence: CTSSLSSGTWDTEAFF.

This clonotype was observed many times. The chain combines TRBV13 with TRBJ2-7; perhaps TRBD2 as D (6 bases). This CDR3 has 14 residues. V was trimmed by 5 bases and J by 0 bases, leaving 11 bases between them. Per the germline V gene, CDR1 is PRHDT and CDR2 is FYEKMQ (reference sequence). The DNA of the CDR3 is TGTGCCAGCAGCATGGGGACTGTCTCCTACGAGCAGTACTTC. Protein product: CASSMGTVSYEQYF.

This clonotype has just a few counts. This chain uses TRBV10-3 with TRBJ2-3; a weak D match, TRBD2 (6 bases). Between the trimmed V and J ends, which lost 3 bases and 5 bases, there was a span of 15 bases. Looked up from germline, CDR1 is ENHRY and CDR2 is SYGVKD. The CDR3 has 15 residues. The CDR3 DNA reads TGTGCCATCAGTGACGGCGGGACCCGGGGAGATACGCAGTATTTT. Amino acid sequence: CAISDGGTRGDTQYF.

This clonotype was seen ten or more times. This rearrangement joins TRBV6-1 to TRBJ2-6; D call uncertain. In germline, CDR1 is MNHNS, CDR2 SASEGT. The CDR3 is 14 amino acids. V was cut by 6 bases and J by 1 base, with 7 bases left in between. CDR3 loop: CASSPLSGANVLTF. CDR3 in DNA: TGTGCCAGCAGCCCGCTATCTGGGGCCAACGTCCTGACTTTC.

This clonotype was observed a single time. The CDR3 loop is CASSLKGGPSSGANVLTF. CDR3 in DNA: TGTGCCAGCAGCTTAAAAGGGGGCCCCAGCTCTGGGGCCAACGTCCTGACTTTC. The J gene is TRBJ2-6, the V gene TRBV7-3, with 7 bases fitting TRBD1. V shed 1 base and J 0 bases; nucleotides not matched to a gene: 6. CDR1 and CDR2 (germline): SGHTA, FQGTGA. The CDR3 is 18 amino acids.

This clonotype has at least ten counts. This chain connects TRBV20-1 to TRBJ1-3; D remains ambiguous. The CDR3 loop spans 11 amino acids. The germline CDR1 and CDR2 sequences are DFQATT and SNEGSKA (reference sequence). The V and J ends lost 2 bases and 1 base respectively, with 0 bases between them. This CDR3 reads CSARSGNTIYF. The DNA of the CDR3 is TGCAGTGCTAGATCTGGAAACACCATATATTTT.

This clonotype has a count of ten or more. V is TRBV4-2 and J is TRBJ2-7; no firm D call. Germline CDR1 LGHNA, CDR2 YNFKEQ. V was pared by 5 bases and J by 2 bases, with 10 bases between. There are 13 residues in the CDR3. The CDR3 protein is CASSAHQPYEQYF. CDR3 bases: TGTGCCAGCAGCGCGCATCAACCCTACGAGCAGTACTTC.

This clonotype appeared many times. The CDR3 region is CASSPTGGEGLYEQFF. The CDR3 nucleotides read TGTGCCAGCAGCCCTACGGGGGGGGAGGGCCTCTATGAGCAGTTCTTC. J is TRBJ2-1 and V is TRBV6-1; 8 nucleotides line up with TRBD2. V dropped 6 bases and J dropped 8; count of bases not matched to a gene: 15. Germline-derived CDR1 and CDR2 are MNHNS and SASEGT. CDR3 length: 16 amino acids.

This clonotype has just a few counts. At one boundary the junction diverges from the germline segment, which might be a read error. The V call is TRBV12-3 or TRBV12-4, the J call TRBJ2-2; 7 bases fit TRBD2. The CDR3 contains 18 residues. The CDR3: CANSLARYGRSNTGELFF. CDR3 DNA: TGTGCCAACAGTTTAGCGCGTTACGGGAGGTCGAACACCGGGGAGCTGTTTTTT.

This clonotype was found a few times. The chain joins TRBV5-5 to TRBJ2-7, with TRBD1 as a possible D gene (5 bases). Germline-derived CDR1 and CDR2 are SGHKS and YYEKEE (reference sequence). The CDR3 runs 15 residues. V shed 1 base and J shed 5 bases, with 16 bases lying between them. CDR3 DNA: TGTGCCAGCAGCTTGCTATACACAGGTAAAAACGAGCAGTACTTC. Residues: CASSLLYTGKNEQYF.

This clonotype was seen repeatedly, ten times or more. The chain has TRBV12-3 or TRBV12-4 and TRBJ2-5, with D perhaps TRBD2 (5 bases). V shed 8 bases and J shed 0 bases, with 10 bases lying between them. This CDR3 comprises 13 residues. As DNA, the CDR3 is TGTGCCAGCGGTGCGGGCTACCAAGAGACCCAGTACTTC. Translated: CASGAGYQETQYF.

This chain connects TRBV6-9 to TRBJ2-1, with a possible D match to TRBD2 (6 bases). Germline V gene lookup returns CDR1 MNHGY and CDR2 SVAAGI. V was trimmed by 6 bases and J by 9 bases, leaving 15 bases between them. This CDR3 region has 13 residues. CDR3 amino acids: CASRLRGTFEQFF. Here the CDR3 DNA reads TGTGCCAGCAGGTTACGGGGGACGTTTGAGCAGTTCTTC.

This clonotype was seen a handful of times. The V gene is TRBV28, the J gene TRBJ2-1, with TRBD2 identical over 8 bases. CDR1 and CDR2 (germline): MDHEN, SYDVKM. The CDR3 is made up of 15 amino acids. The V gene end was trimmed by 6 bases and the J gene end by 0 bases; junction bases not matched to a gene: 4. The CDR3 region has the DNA TGTGCCAGCAGAAATGGACTAGCCTCCTACAATGAGCAGTTCTTC. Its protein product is CASRNGLASYNEQFF.

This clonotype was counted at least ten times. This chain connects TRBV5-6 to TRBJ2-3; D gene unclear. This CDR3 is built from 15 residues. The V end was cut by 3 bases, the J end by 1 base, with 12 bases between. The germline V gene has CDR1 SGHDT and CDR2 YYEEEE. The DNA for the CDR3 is TGTGCCAGCAGCTCCCCGGGTTGGGGCACAGATACGCAGTATTTT. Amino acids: CASSSPGWGTDTQYF.

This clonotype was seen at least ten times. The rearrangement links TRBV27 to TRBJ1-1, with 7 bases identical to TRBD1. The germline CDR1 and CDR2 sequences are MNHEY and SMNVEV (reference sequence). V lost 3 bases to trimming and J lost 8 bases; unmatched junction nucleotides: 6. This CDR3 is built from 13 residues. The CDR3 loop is CASSLPGTAEAFF. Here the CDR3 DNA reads TGTGCCAGCAGTTTGCCCGGGACAGCAGAAGCTTTCTTT.

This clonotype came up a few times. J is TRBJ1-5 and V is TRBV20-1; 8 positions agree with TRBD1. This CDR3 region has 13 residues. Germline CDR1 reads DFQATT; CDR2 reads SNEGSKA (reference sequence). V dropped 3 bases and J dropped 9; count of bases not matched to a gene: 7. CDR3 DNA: TGCAGTGCTAGTGGGACAGGCAACTCGCCCCAGCATTTT. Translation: CSASGTGNSPQHF.

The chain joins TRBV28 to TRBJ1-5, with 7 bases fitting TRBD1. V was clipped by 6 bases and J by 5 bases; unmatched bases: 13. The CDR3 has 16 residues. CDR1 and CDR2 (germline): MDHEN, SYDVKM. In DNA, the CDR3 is TGTGCCAGCAGCCCCCAGCGTGACAGGGAGGATCAGCCCCAGCATTTT. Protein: CASSPQRDREDQPQHF.

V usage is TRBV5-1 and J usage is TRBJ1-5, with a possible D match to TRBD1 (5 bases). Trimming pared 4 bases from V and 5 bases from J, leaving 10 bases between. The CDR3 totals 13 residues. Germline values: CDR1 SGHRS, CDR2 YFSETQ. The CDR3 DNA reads TGCGCCAGCAGCGCCGGGGCCGATCAGCCCCAGCATTTT. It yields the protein CASSAGADQPQHF.

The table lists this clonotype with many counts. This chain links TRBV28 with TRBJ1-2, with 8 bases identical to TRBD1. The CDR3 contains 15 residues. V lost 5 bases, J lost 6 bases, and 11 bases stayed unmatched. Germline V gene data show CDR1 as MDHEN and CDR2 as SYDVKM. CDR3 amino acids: CASSLHGQGKDGYTF. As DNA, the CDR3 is TGTGCCAGCAGTCTCCACGGACAGGGAAAGGATGGCTACACCTTC.

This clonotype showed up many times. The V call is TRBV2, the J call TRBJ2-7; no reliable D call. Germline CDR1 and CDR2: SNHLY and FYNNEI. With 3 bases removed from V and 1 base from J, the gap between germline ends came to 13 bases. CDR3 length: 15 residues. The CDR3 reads CASSEGAEPSYEQYF. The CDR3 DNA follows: TGTGCCAGCAGTGAGGGCGCAGAACCATCCTACGAGCAGTACTTC.

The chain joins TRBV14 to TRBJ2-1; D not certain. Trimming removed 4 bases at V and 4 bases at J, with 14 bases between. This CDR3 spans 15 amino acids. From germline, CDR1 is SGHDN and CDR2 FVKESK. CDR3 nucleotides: TGTGCCAGCAGCCGGGATCCCCATGGTTACAATGAGCAGTTCTTC. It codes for CASSRDPHGYNEQFF.

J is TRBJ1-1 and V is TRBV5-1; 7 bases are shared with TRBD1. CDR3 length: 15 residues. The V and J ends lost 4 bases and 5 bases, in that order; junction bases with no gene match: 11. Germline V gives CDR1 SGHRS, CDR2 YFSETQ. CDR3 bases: TGCGCCAGCAGCCCTTCGACAGGGTCAGGGACTGAAGCTTTCTTT. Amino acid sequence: CASSPSTGSGTEAFF.

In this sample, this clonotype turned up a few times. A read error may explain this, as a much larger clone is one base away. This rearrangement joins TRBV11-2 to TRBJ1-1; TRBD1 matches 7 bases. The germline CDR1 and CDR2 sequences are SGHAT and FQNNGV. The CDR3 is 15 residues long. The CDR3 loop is CASSSDGTVNTEALF. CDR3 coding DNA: TGTGCCAGCAGCTCTGACGGGACAGTTAACACTGAAGCTCTCTTT.

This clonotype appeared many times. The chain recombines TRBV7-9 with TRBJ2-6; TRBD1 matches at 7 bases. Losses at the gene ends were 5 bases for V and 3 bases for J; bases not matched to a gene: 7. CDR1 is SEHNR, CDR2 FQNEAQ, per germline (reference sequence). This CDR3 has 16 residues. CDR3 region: CASSPRTGGGANVLTF. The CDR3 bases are TGTGCCAGCAGCCCCCGGACAGGCGGTGGGGCCAACGTCCTGACTTTC.